The T cell receptor beta chain described here comes from a study of shared clonotypes between healthy human individuals. Study as a whole: A donor's plate count was three for CD4 naive and three for CD4 memory; CD8 naive had two and CD8 memory one. Study results and caveats: Enrolling few donors narrowed the genetic and exposure-history diversity that was represented. Naive subsets typically showed greater estimated richness than memory subsets.

Turning to this clone: Its antigen is still unknown. The sample has other DNA sequences that encode this CDR3 too.

Terminally differentiated effector memory CD45RA+ cells were excluded from the naive CD8 cells, which were CD45RO-negative and positively selected for CCR7. Caucasian adults residing in Nashville, Tennessee made up all the donors. Repertoires were generated with immunoSEQ multiplex PCR, while TCRdb's copy carries only in-frame clones and drops some. The sample records about 2,100,000 clones, roughly 91% being singletons. Sequencing used naive CD8+ T cells from PBMCs. This TCR derives from a man in his late teens or twenties in good health. Some clones in this sample may be carry-over from other donors' samples.

CDR3 nucleotides: TGTGCCAGCAGCTTAGCGGGAGGTTTGTACAATGAGCAGTTCTTC. Amino acids: CASSLAGGLYNEQFF. The chain combines TRBV11-2 with TRBJ2-1; 7 bases agree with TRBD2. CDR1 SGHAT and CDR2 FQNNGV come from the germline V gene. Germline trimming cut 1 base from V and 4 bases from J; bases unmatched to any gene: 4. This CDR3 spans 15 amino acids.